A single sample is the source of the 27 T cell receptor beta chains below, sequenced in a study of blood T cells in healthy people across ages. A J-beta primer mix and a sample-barcoded 5' primer were used in a second PCR of roughly 7 to 12 cycles. Via MiXCR, TCRdb re-called the 5' RACE reads, giving one row per CDR3 protein. The sample holds about 1.6 million distinct CDR3 sequences; roughly 32% are singletons and the top ten take around 11%. Sequencing was carried out using blood. The receptors here all came from a young woman in good health.

V is TRBV3-1 and J is TRBJ1-1; maybe TRBD1 (5 bases). V lost 3 bases and J lost 0, with 14 bases in between. Germline V lookup: CDR1 LGHDT, CDR2 YNNKEL (reference sequence). The CDR3 covers 16 residues. CDR3 DNA: TGTGCCAGCAGCCATACCGGGACGGAACTGAACACTGAAGCTTTCTTT. Protein product: CASSHTGTELNTEAFF.

The V call is TRBV28, the J call TRBJ2-3; 8 bases are a match to TRBD2. With V trimmed by 7 bases and J by 5 bases, 11 bases remained unmatched. Germline CDR1 reads MDHEN; CDR2 reads SYDVKM. The CDR3 contains 15 residues. CDR3 residues: CASNAGGRGVDTQYF. CDR3 DNA: TGTGCCAGCAACGCGGGGGGTCGGGGTGTAGATACGCAGTATTTT.

The J gene is TRBJ2-7, the V gene TRBV27; D might be TRBD1 or TRBD2, each matching 5 bases. The CDR3 spans 15 residues. V lost 2 bases, J lost 2 bases, and 13 bases lay in between. CDR1 MNHEY and CDR2 SMNVEV come from the germline V gene (reference sequence). CDR3 sequence: CASSLEKGSPYEQYF. DNA for the CDR3: TGTGCCAGCAGTTTAGAGAAGGGGAGCCCCTACGAGCAGTACTTC.

This rearrangement joins TRBV14 to TRBJ2-3, with D perhaps TRBD1 (7 bases). V gave up 3 bases and J gave up 0 bases, with 13 bases separating them. Germline CDR1 SGHDN, CDR2 FVKESK. The CDR3 totals 16 residues. CDR3 in amino acids: CASSHLRGASTDTQYF. CDR3 DNA: TGTGCCAGCAGCCACCTCAGGGGGGCTAGCACAGATACGCAGTATTTT.

This clonotype was found a few times. J is TRBJ2-7 and V is TRBV27; D is unclear. This CDR3 comprises 13 residues. Between the trimmed V and J ends, which lost 8 bases and 3 bases, there was a span of 14 bases. The V gene's germline CDR1 is MNHEY and CDR2 SMNVEV (reference sequence). CDR3 nucleotides: TGTGCCAGCGGGGTTTCTTCGGGCTACGAGCAGTACTTC. Amino acid sequence: CASGVSSGYEQYF.

This clonotype was detected once. The rearrangement uses TRBV6-1 and TRBJ2-1; D may be TRBD1 (6 bases). Trimming took off 7 bases at V and 1 base at J, with 11 bases between the two ends. The germline V gene has CDR1 MNHNS and CDR2 SASEGT. The CDR3 extends over 14 amino acids. In nucleotides, the CDR3 is TGTGCCAGCATGTCGGACAGATCCTACAATGAGCAGTTCTTC. Its protein product is CASMSDRSYNEQFF.

The chain has TRBV6-6 and TRBJ2-1; D is unclear. The CDR3 runs 14 residues. Trimming removed 3 bases at V and 6 bases at J, with 12 bases between. In germline, CDR1 is MNHNY, CDR2 SVGAGI (reference sequence). Here the CDR3 DNA reads TGTGCCAGCAGTTATTGGCGGTCGGGCAATGAGCAGTTCTTC. This encodes CASSYWRSGNEQFF.

This chain uses TRBV27 with TRBJ1-1; D unclear. This CDR3 region has 14 residues. Per germline, CDR1 MNHEY and CDR2 SMNVEV (reference sequence). The V end lost 4 bases, the J end lost 0 bases, and 9 bases lay between the germline ends. The CDR3 loop is CASSWLSMNTEAFF. The CDR3 nucleotides are TGTGCCAGCAGTTGGTTGTCCATGAACACTGAAGCTTTCTTT.

The rearrangement uses TRBV29-1 and TRBJ1-1; 7 nucleotides agree with TRBD1. V lost 1 base and J lost 4; bases outside the gene matches: 6. The CDR3 extends over 14 amino acids. The germline V gene has CDR1 SQVTM and CDR2 ANQGSEA. The CDR3 region is CSVEVGGWATEAFF. CDR3 nucleotide sequence: TGCAGCGTTGAAGTAGGGGGCTGGGCCACTGAAGCTTTCTTT.

This chain connects TRBV18 to TRBJ2-1; D is possibly TRBD2 (6 bases). The germline V and J ends were trimmed by 1 base and 8 bases, with 15 bases remaining between them. Germline CDR1 and CDR2: KGHSH and LQKENI. The CDR3 sequence is 15 residues long. The CDR3 region has the DNA TGTGCCAGCTCACCACTCGTCGGGAGTGTCGATGAGCAGTTCTTC. Protein: CASSPLVGSVDEQFF.

This clonotype appeared once. This may stem from a read error, because a much larger clone lies one nucleotide away. The chain links TRBV27 to TRBJ2-1, with TRBD2 identical over 8 bases. Germline lookup yields CDR1 MNHEY and CDR2 SMNVEV (reference sequence). The CDR3 consists of 14 residues. The junction had 7 bases not matched to a gene; V was cut back by 6 bases and J by 6 bases. For the CDR3, the DNA is TGTGCCAGCAGAACTAGCGGCGGCCGCAATGAGCAGTTCTTC. Translating it yields CASRTSGGRNEQFF.

The chain links TRBV2 to TRBJ2-1, with D perhaps TRBD2 (5 bases). V shed 6 bases and J shed 3 bases, with 18 bases lying between them. Germline CDR1 SNHLY, CDR2 FYNNEI. CDR3 length equals 16 residues. This chain's CDR3 is CASRSPGGAGYNEQFF. The CDR3 DNA reads as TGTGCCAGCAGGTCACCCGGAGGCGCCGGCTACAATGAGCAGTTCTTC.

This clonotype was observed a few times. This chain links TRBV2 with TRBJ2-7, with D perhaps TRBD1 or TRBD2 (5 bases each). CDR3 length equals 15 residues. V was shortened by 4 bases and J by 2 bases, with 15 bases between the two germline ends. Germline V gene data show CDR1 as SNHLY and CDR2 as FYNNEI. The CDR3 region has the DNA TGTGCCAGCAGTGGTTCTCGGGACGGACCCTACGAGCAGTACTTC. Translated, it gives CASSGSRDGPYEQYF. Drawing the rest from reference TRBV2 and TRBJ2-7, the complete variable domain is EPEVTQTPSHQVTQMGQEVILRCVPISNHLYFYWYRQILGQKVEFLVSFYNNEISEKSEIFDDQFSVERPDGSNFTLKIRSTKLEDSAMYFCASSGSRDGPYEQYFGPGTRLTVT.

In DNA form, the CDR3 reads TGTGCCAGCAGCGTAGCTGGGGAAGGGTACAATGAGCAGTTCTTC. This encodes CASSVAGEGYNEQFF. This chain connects TRBV9 to TRBJ2-1; D gene unclear. This CDR3 comprises 15 residues. V was cut by 0 bases and J by 4 bases, with 11 bases left in between. In germline, CDR1 is SGDLS, CDR2 YYNGEE.

The table lists this clonotype with many counts. This chain uses TRBV7-2 with TRBJ2-5; 9 bases fit TRBD1. The CDR3 spans 13 residues. The junction had 6 bases not matched to a gene; V was cut back by 8 bases and J by 5 bases. Looked up from germline, CDR1 is SGHTA and CDR2 is FQGNSA. CDR3 in amino acids: CASGGTGRETQYF. For the CDR3, the DNA is TGTGCCAGCGGCGGGACAGGGCGGGAGACCCAGTACTTC. Full variable domain (outside the CDR3, taken from reference TRBV7-2 and TRBJ2-5): GAGVSQSPSNKVTEKGKDVELRCDPISGHTALYWYRQSLGQGLEFLIYFQGNSAPDKSGLPSDRFSAERTGGSVSTLTIQRTQQEDSAVYLCASGGTGRETQYFGPGTRLLVL.

This clonotype appeared a few times. J is TRBJ1-4 and V is TRBV7-2; D remains ambiguous. Germline CDR1 SGHTA, CDR2 FQGNSA. This CDR3 region has 15 residues. Deletions cut 5 bases from V and 7 bases from J, with 17 bases between. The DNA of the CDR3 is TGTGCCAGCAGCCCCCCGAGGGCATGGGGTGAAAAACTGTTTTTT. Translated: CASSPPRAWGEKLFF.

V is TRBV20-1 and J is TRBJ2-5; D perhaps matches TRBD1 (5 bases). V gave up 0 bases and J gave up 5 bases, with 13 bases separating them. Germline V lookup: CDR1 DFQATT, CDR2 SNEGSKA (reference sequence). The length of the CDR3 is 14 residues. CDR3 sequence (DNA): TGCAGTGCTAGAGATCAGTCAGGGTACGAGACCCAGTACTTC. It is translated as CSARDQSGYETQYF.

The chain couples TRBV10-3 to TRBJ2-1, with 7 bases matching TRBD1. The germline CDR1 and CDR2 sequences are ENHRY and SYGVKD. This CDR3 has 14 residues. With 11 bases clipped from V and 6 bases from J, the junction kept 13 bases outside the gene matches. CDR3 sequence (DNA): TGTGCCTCAAGTCGGGACAGTGCCTCCAATGAGCAGTTCTTC. This gives the protein CASSRDSASNEQFF.

The rearrangement joins TRBV7-6 to TRBJ2-1; TRBD2 matches at 9 bases. Germline V CDR1 and CDR2: SGHVS, FNYEAQ. V trimming: 0 bases; J trimming: 2 bases; junction bases outside the gene matches: 5. The CDR3 runs to 17 residues. The CDR3 bases are TGTGCCAGCAGCTTAGCGGGGCGGGGGGGACCCTACAATGAGCAGTTCTTC. This translates into CASSLAGRGGPYNEQFF.

This clonotype has only a few counts. The gene calls are TRBV4-2 and TRBJ2-7, with 8 bases matching TRBD1. V trimming: 5 bases; J trimming: 3 bases; junction bases outside the gene matches: 15. The CDR3 spans 17 residues. From germline, CDR1 is LGHNA and CDR2 YNFKEQ. The CDR3 DNA sequence: TGTGCCAGCAGCGAAGGCCCCCCGGGACAGGTAAACTACGAGCAGTACTTC. Translation: CASSEGPPGQVNYEQYF.

This clonotype came up a few times. The chain couples TRBV6-2 or TRBV6-3 to TRBJ2-7; no clear D. The CDR3 covers 14 residues. Trimming took 2 bases from V and 4 from J, leaving 12 bases between them. Germline lookup yields CDR1 MNHEY and CDR2 SVGEGT. This CDR3 reads CASSYNRPRYEQYF. In DNA form, the CDR3 reads TGTGCCAGCAGTTACAACCGTCCTCGGTACGAGCAGTACTTC.

This clonotype has a handful of counts. A much larger clonotype is one base distant, so this may be a read error. The chain couples TRBV29-1 to TRBJ1-2; possibly TRBD1 for D (5 bases). The CDR3 runs to 14 residues. The germline gives CDR1 SQVTM, CDR2 ANQGSEA. The CDR3 bases are TGCAGCATTGAAGATCGGGGGACGGTATTTGGCTACACCTTC. Its protein product is CSIEDRGTVFGYTF. The entire variable domain, with the rest obtained from reference TRBV29-1 and TRBJ1-2, is as follows: SAVISQKPSRDICQRGTSLTIQCQVDSQVTMMFWYRQQPGQSLTLIATANQGSEATYESGFVIDKFPISRPNLTFSTLTVSNMSPEDSSIYLCSIEDRGTVFGYTFGSGTRLTVV.

The V call is TRBV5-5, the J call TRBJ2-7; D is perhaps TRBD1 (6 bases). Germline CDR1 SGHKS, CDR2 YYEKEE (reference sequence). V shed 4 bases and J shed 3 bases, with 17 bases lying between them. The CDR3 extends over 15 amino acids. CDR3 in amino acids: CASSLSRGADYEQYF. DNA of the CDR3: TGTGCCAGCAGCCTGAGCAGGGGTGCCGACTACGAGCAGTACTTC.

The sample holds a few counts of this clonotype. The CDR3 is CASSYTGGEKLFF. The CDR3 DNA is TGTGCCAGCAGCTATACAGGAGGTGAAAAACTGTTTTTT. The V gene is TRBV7-9, the J gene TRBJ1-4; D possibly corresponds to TRBD1 (5 bases). CDR1 is SEHNR, CDR2 FQNEAQ, per germline (reference sequence). This CDR3 contains 13 residues. V was trimmed by 4 bases and J by 7 bases, leaving 10 bases between them.

The V call is TRBV5-1, the J call TRBJ2-7; 7 bases align to TRBD2. The CDR3 loop spans 15 amino acids. Looked up from germline, CDR1 is SGHRS and CDR2 is YFSETQ. The V gene end was trimmed by 4 bases and the J gene end by 7 bases; junction bases not matched to a gene: 14. CDR3 loop: CASSEEPAGRDEQYF. The CDR3 nucleotides are TGCGCCAGCAGCGAGGAGCCAGCGGGAAGGGATGAGCAGTACTTC.

This clonotype has just a few counts. This chain links TRBV4-2 with TRBJ2-5, with TRBD2 identical over 8 bases. The V segment lost 4 bases and the J segment 0 bases; nucleotides outside the gene matches: 16. This CDR3 has 19 amino acids. Germline CDR1 reads LGHNA; CDR2 reads YNFKEQ. CDR3 region: CASSPSAHLSGTDQETQYF. As DNA, the CDR3 is TGTGCCAGCAGCCCCTCCGCACACCTTAGCGGGACCGACCAAGAGACCCAGTACTTC.

This clonotype was counted between two and nine times. The V call is TRBV10-3, the J call TRBJ1-2; 8 bases fit TRBD1. Germline trimming cut 3 bases from V and 7 bases from J; bases unmatched to any gene: 4. Germline loops: CDR1 ENHRY, CDR2 SYGVKD. This CDR3 contains 13 residues. DNA for the CDR3: TGTGCCATCAGTGACGACAGGGGAGGTGGCTACACCTTC. Amino acid sequence: CAISDDRGGGYTF.